The clone carrying this TCR beta chain has a handful of counts. MiXCR, applied by TCRdb to the 5' RACE reads, yields one record per CDR3 protein. The sample holds tens of thousands of distinct CDR3 sequences; roughly 6.2% are singletons and the top ten take 6% to 8.5%. V lost 7 bases, J lost 0 bases, and 12 bases lay in between. The CDR3 totals 15 residues. Germline CDR1 MNHEY, CDR2 SMNVEV (reference sequence). This sample is drawn from a study of early T cells in non-severe SARS-CoV-2 infection. The clonotype originates from an adult who was a healthcare worker with PCR-confirmed SARS-CoV-2 infection or an uninfected control (not recorded which). J is TRBJ1-4 and V is TRBV27; the D gene is possibly TRBD1 (5 bases). Source: whole blood, taken at baseline. Written as DNA, the CDR3 is TGTGCCAGCAAAGGGCGGGGGGCAACTAATGAAAAACTGTTTTTT. Translation gives CASKGRGATNEKLFF.